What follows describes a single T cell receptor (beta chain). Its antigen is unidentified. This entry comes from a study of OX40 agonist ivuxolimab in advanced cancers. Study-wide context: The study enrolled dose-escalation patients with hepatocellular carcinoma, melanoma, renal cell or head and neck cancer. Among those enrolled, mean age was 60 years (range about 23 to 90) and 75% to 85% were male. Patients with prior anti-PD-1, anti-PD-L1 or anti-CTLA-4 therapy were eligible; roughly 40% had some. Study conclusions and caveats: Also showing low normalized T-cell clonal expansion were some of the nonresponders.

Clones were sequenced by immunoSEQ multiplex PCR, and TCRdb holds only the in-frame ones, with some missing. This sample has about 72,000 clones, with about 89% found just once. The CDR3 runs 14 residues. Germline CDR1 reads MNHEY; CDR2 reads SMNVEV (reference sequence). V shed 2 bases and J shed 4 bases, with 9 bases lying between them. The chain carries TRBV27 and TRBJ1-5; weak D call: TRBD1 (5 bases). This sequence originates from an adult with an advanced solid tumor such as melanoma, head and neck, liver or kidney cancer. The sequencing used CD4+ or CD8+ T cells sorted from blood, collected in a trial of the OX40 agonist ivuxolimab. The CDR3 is CASSLGGANQPQHF. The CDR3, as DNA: TGTGCCAGCAGTTTAGGTGGGGCAAATCAGCCCCAGCATTTT.